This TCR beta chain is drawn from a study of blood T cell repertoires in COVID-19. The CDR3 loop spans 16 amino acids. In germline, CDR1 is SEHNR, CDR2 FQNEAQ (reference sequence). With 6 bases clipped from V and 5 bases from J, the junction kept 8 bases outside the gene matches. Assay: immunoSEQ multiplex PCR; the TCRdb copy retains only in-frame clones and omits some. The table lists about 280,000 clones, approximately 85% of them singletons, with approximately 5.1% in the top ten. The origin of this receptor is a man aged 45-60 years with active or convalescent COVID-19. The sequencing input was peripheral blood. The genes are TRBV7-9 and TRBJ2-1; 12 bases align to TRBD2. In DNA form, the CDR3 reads TGTGCCAGCAGTCTTTCGACTAGCGGGAGCCACAATGAGCAGTTCTTC. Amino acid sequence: CASSLSTSGSHNEQFF.